There are a few counts of the clone carrying this TCR beta chain. This specimen comes from a study of human T cells and chemical hapten exposure. Study at large: Patients received weekly diphenylcyclopropenone doses to the scalp throughout the approximately 23-week study. Patients, chiefly female, had alopecia areata, totalis or universalis.

The CDR3 is 16 residues long. Germline values: CDR1 LGHNA, CDR2 YNFKEQ. The V end lost 0 bases, the J end lost 6 bases, and 14 bases lay between the germline ends. TCRdb re-called the RACE reads with MiXCR, one entry per CDR3 protein. The sample lists about 110,000 distinct CDR3 sequences; roughly an eighth were seen once. This sample's time point: pre-sensitization, week 0. Treatment given: therapeutic diphenylcyclopropenone sensitization with weekly scalp DPC. This receptor was taken from a woman aged 50 to 60 with alopecia areata. Some clones in this sample may be carry-over from other donors' samples. This chain connects TRBV4-2 to TRBJ2-2; D might be TRBD2 (5 bases). This specimen was whole blood, taken in connection with sensitization to the hapten diphenylcyclopropenone (DPC). As DNA, the CDR3 is TGTGCCAGCAGCCAAGATAAAACTAGTTCACCCGGGGAGCTGTTTTTT. Translated: CASSQDKTSSPGELFF.